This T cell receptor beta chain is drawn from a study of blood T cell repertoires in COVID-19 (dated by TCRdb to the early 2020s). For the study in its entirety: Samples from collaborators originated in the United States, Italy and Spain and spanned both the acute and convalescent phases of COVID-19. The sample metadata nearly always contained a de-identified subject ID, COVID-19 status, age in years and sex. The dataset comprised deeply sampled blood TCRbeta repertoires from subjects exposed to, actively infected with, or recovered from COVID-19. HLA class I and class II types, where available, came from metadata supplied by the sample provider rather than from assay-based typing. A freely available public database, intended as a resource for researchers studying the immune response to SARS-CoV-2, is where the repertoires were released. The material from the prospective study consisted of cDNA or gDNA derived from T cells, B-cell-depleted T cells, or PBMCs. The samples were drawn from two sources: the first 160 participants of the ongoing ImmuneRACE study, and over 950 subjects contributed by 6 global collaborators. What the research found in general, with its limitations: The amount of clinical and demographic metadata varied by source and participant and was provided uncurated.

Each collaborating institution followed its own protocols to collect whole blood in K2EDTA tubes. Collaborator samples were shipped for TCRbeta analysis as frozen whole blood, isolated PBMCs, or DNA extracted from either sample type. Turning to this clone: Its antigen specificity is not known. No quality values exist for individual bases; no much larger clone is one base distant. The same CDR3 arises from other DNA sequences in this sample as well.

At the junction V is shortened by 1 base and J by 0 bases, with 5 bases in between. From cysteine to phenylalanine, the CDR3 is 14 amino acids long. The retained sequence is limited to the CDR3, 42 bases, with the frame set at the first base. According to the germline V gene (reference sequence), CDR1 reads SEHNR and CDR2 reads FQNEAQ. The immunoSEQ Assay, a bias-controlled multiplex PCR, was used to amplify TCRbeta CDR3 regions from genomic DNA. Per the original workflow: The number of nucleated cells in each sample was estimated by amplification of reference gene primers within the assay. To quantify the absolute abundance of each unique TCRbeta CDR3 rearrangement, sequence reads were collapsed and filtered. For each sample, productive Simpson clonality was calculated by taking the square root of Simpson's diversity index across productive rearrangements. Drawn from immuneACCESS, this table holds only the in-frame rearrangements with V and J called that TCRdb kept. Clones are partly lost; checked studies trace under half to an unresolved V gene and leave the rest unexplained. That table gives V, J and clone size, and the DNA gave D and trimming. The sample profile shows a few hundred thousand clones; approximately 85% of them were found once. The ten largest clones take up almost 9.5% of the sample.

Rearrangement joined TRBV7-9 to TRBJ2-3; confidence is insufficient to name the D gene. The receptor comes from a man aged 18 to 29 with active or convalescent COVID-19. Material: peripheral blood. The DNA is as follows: TGTGCCAGCAGCTTAGACAGTAGCACAGATACGCAGTATTTT. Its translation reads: CASSLDSSTDTQYF. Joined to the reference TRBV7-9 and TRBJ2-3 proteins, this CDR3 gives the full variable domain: DTGVSQNPRHKITKRGQNVTFRCDPISEHNRLYWYRQTLGQGPEFLTYFQNEAQLEKSRLLSDRFSAERPKGSFSTLEIQRTEQGDSAMYLCASSLDSSTDTQYFGPGTRLTVL.